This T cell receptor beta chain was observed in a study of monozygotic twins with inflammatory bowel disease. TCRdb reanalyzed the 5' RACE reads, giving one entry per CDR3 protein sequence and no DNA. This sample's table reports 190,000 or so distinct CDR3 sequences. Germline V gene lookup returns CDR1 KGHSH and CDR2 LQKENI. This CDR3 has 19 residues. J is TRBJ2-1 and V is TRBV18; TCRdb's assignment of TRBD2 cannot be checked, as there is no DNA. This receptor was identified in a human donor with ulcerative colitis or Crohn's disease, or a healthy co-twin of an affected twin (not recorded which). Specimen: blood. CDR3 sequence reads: CASSPPYLAGAPSYNEQFF.